One T cell receptor (beta chain) is described in this entry. The count of this clone is one. Its recognized antigen is unknown. No per-base quality is available; no much larger clone lies one base away. This sample was taken from a study of lymphopenia after photon versus proton radiotherapy (dated by TCRdb to about 2019). About the investigation overall: The immunological effects of photon versus proton radiation therapy were compared in patients with gastrointestinal tumors who developed high-grade lymphopenia. The cohort comprised about 20 patients with gastrointestinal tumors who received either photon or proton therapy and then developed lymphopenia. The study was designed to characterize how the impact on the immune system differs between the two radiation modalities. Results the study describes overall, beyond this receptor: Across the cohort, a larger post-nadir drop in TCR diversity was inversely correlated with overall survival time among patients who died. After the lymphocyte count nadir, repertoires from photon-treated patients showed oligoclonal expansion, particularly of CD8+ Temra cells, and this expansion drove the decline in diversity. The survival association was assessed only in patients who died, and the authors presented better survival with proton therapy as a possibility rather than a demonstrated result. Proton-treated patients stayed relatively stable during treatment, while photon-treated patients lost naive T cells and TCR diversity and gained effector/memory populations.

Libraries were made using the immunoSEQ multiplex PCR assay. Deep sequencing of rearranged TCR beta loci, alongside multiparametric flow cytometry, was used to profile T cell repertoires. TCRdb retrieved this table from immuneACCESS and kept in-frame rearrangements only. Not all clones are present; in checked studies, unresolved V genes account for under half, and no reason is known for the remainder. The sample profile shows roughly 12,000 clones; around 89% of them were found once. The biggest ten clones account for roughly 4% of the sample. Trimming accounts for 0 bases at V and 2 bases at J, while the number of junction bases matched to no gene is 6. The CDR3 numbers 17 residues from cysteine through phenylalanine. Solely the CDR3 DNA is kept, with 51 bases framed from the first base. As encoded in the germline V gene, CDR1 is LGHNA while CDR2 is YSLEER.

This receptor was obtained from a man in his fifties or sixties with pancreatic cancer. The sequence is built from TRBV4-3 and TRBJ2-5, with 10 bases aligning to TRBD2. Sequenced here: peripheral blood, sampled from a patient treated with photon-based radiotherapy. The DNA sequence reads TGCGCCAGCAGCCAAGATCTAGCGGGGGTTAGTCAAGAGACCCAGTACTTC. Translation gives CASSQDLAGVSQETQYF.